The clone carrying this T cell receptor beta chain has just a few counts. Its cognate antigen is unknown. The record originates from a study of cytomegalovirus exposure and HLA in healthy donors. Study-level points and caveats: In a later analysis, V- and J-gene trimming of beta chains associated with a DCLRE1C missense variant, replicated independently. There were reportedly fewer N-insertions in an Asian-associated ancestry cluster than the approximately 700-donor mean, in a later analysis. A later analysis found most CMV-associated TCR beta chains apparently HLA-restricted.

With 60 Vbeta and 13 Jbeta primers, the PCR was carried out. The assay was immunoSEQ multiplex PCR, and TCRdb's table has in-frame clones only and misses some. The data contain some 120,000 clones, around three quarters of them singletons. J gave up 1 base and V 2 bases, and 1 base lay outside the gene matches. Germline CDR1 and CDR2: KGHSH and LQKENI. The CDR3 spans 16 residues. This clonotype was sampled from a middle-aged woman in good health and CMV-seropositive. The genes are TRBV18 and TRBJ2-3, with 12 bases identical to TRBD2. What was sequenced was PBMCs. DNA for the CDR3: TGTGCCAGCTCACCAGGGACTAGCGGGCGCACAGATACGCAGTATTTT. Encoded protein: CASSPGTSGRTDTQYF.